The source of this TCR beta chain is a study of blood T cell repertoires in COVID-19. Looking at the study overall: From T cells, B-cell-depleted T cells, or PBMCs came the material, which was cDNA or gDNA.

Authors' processing steps: Amplification of reference gene primers provided the estimated nucleated cell counts. The method was immunoSEQ multiplex PCR; TCRdb's version includes in-frame clones alone and lacks a portion of them. V, J and clone size are taken as reported in that table, and D and trimming were inferred from the DNA itself. The sample includes about 210,000 clones, about 85% of them seen just once. The junction had 5 bases not matched to a gene; V was cut back by 6 bases and J by 4 bases. This CDR3 contains 14 residues. CDR1 is DFQATT and CDR2 is SNEGSKA in the germline V gene (reference sequence).

The chain carries TRBV20-1 and TRBJ2-2, with 10 bases identical to TRBD2. The receptor's source is a man aged 65-85 years with acute or convalescent COVID-19. The specimen sequenced was peripheral blood. Written as DNA, the CDR3 is TGCAGTGCCAGTCGGACTAGCGGCACCGGGGAGCTGTTTTTT. Its protein product is CSASRTSGTGELFF.